The TCR beta chain under discussion was sequenced for a study of cytomegalovirus exposure and HLA in healthy donors. Note on this clone: Antigen unknown.

This PCR relied on a set of 60 Vbeta primers and 13 Jbeta primers. Measured with immunoSEQ multiplex PCR; TCRdb has only the in-frame clones, and not every one. This table has about 170,000 clones, 70% to 90% appearing once. The germline gives CDR1 MGHRA, CDR2 YSYEKL. V dropped 0 bases and J dropped 1 base, with 13 bases sitting between them. The CDR3 totals 16 residues. Whole-study findings and limits: When analyzed later, a missense DCLRE1C variant was found to be linked to TCR beta V- and J-gene trimming. Prior analysis indicated that the majority of TCR beta V segments exhibited productivity approximately 87% or approximately 30% of the time. Association of 16,951 TCR beta sequences with HLA alleles was found at 0.05 false discovery rate in a later analysis.

Sequencing used PBMCs. The source of this sequence is a woman between 18 and 29 years old in good health and CMV-seronegative. The rearrangement uses TRBV4-1 and TRBJ2-7; D perhaps matches TRBD2 (5 bases). For the CDR3, the DNA is TGCGCCAGCAGCCAAGACGGCGGGTATGGGTCCTACGAGCAGTACTTC. Protein product: CASSQDGGYGSYEQYF.